This T cell receptor beta chain was found in a study of blood T cell repertoires in COVID-19. Clones were read by immunoSEQ multiplex PCR, and TCRdb kept only the in-frame ones, dropping some. The table includes 140,000 to 150,000 clones, approximately 80% detected once. The CDR3 consists of 14 residues. Germline V gene data show CDR1 as SGDLS and CDR2 as YYNGEE. J was trimmed by 9 bases and V by 2 bases; bases with no gene match: 7. This TCR was sampled from a human donor in a cohort sampled during active COVID-19. The V and J genes are TRBV9 and TRBJ2-1; 8 bases line up with TRBD2. The material sequenced was peripheral blood. The CDR3 bases are TGTGCCAGCAGCGTCGACGGGGGGGCAGGTGAGCAGTTCTTC. Protein sequence: CASSVDGGAGEQFF.